This entry lists 32 T cell receptor beta chains sequenced from one sample in a study of blood T cell repertoires in COVID-19 (dated by TCRdb to the early 2020s). Libraries came from the immunoSEQ multiplex PCR assay. The table was pulled from immuneACCESS by TCRdb, which kept in-frame rearrangements only. Such tables lose some clones; where checked, under half of the loss comes from unresolved V genes, and the rest has no known cause. The sample profile shows 130,000 or so clones; around 88% of them were found once. Around 4.2% of the sample is taken by the ten largest. The source material was peripheral blood. These receptor sequences come from a man aged 55 to 70 with COVID-19, enrolled during active disease.

This clone was counted a single time. This chain joins TRBV12-3 or TRBV12-4 and TRBJ2-1; perhaps TRBD2 as D (5 bases). The CDR3 consists of 12 residues. Trimming took 8 bases from V and 0 from J, leaving 5 bases between them. In DNA, the CDR3 is TGTGCCAGCGGGAGCTCCTACAATGAGCAGTTCTTC. It is translated as CASGSSYNEQFF.

This clone has a single count. Sequence at one end of the junction differs from germline and may be a read error. The chain is built from TRBV19 and TRBJ1-2; D unresolved. Per the germline V gene, CDR1 is LNHDA and CDR2 is SQIVND (reference sequence). The CDR3 consists of 15 residues. In DNA, the CDR3 is TGTGCAAGTAAGGAGGCGGAGGGTTGGAACTATGGCTACACCTTC. This codes for CASKEAEGWNYGYTF.

This clone was seen a single time. The chain is built from TRBV24-1 and TRBJ2-3; 9 bases agree with TRBD2. Losses at the gene ends were 3 bases for V and 3 bases for J; bases not matched to a gene: 6. Looked up from germline, CDR1 is KGHDR and CDR2 is SFDVKD. This CDR3 has 16 amino acids. The CDR3 DNA is TGTGCCACCAGTGATGGCGGGGGGGCCGGGACAGATACGCAGTATTTT. Translation gives CATSDGGGAGTDTQYF.

This clone was observed once. The chain is built from TRBV7-3 and TRBJ2-3; possible D gene TRBD2, 5 bases. The CDR3 loop spans 15 amino acids. The germline gives CDR1 SGHTA, CDR2 FQGTGA. V gave up 5 bases and J gave up 2 bases, with 14 bases separating them. For the CDR3, the DNA is TGTGCCAGCAGCCGAACCCTAGCAGCCACAGATACGCAGTATTTT. This encodes CASSRTLAATDTQYF.

The rearrangement links TRBV7-2 to TRBJ2-7, with 10 bases lining up with TRBD2. The germline V gene encodes CDR1 SGHTA and CDR2 FQGNSA. CDR3 length equals 17 residues. V lost 3 bases to trimming and J lost 3 bases; unmatched junction nucleotides: 11. Written as DNA, the CDR3 is TGTGCCAGCAGCTTCGCGGCTAGCGGGGGCTTGAACTACGAGCAGTACTTC. Residues: CASSFAASGGLNYEQYF.

The V gene is TRBV7-8, the J gene TRBJ2-2; TRBD2 matches 9 bases. CDR3 length: 16 residues. With 5 bases clipped from V and 4 bases from J, the junction kept 8 bases outside the gene matches. CDR1 is SGHVS and CDR2 is FQNEAQ in the germline V gene. CDR3: CASSHSGGQGTGELFF. The CDR3 coding sequence is TGTGCCAGCAGCCACAGCGGGGGGCAAGGCACCGGGGAGCTGTTTTTT. Filled out from reference TRBV7-8 and TRBJ2-2, the complete variable domain reads GAGVSQSPRYKVAKRGQDVALRCDPISGHVSLFWYQQALGQGPEFLTYFQNEAQLDKSGLPSDRFFAERPEGSVSTLKIQRTQQEDSAVYLCASSHSGGQGTGELFFGEGSRLTVL.

The chain joins TRBV30 to TRBJ2-5, with unresolved D. In germline, CDR1 is GTSNPN, CDR2 SVGIG (reference sequence). The CDR3 has 12 amino acids. Trimming removed 3 bases at V and 4 bases at J, with 9 bases between. Here the CDR3 reads CAWSPTGETQYF. Here the CDR3 DNA reads TGTGCCTGGAGCCCCACGGGAGAGACCCAGTACTTC.

The J gene is TRBJ2-1, the V gene TRBV30, with 8 positions matching TRBD2. This CDR3 has 16 residues. V lost 1 base to trimming and J lost 1 base; unmatched junction nucleotides: 6. Germline values: CDR1 GTSNPN, CDR2 SVGIG (reference sequence). CDR3 sequence (DNA): TGTGCCTGGAGTGGACGGGGGGGCCGATCCTACAATGAGCAGTTCTTC. It encodes CAWSGRGGRSYNEQFF.

The rearrangement joins TRBV24-1 to TRBJ1-1; D remains ambiguous. The CDR3 runs 14 residues. V lost 5 bases to trimming and J lost 0 bases, with 9 bases between them. Germline loops: CDR1 KGHDR, CDR2 SFDVKD. The CDR3 DNA reads TGTGCCACCAGTGTAAGACGGGTGAACACTGAAGCTTTCTTT. As protein: CATSVRRVNTEAFF.

The chain has TRBV7-2 and TRBJ1-6; D is unresolved. V lost 4 bases and J 10 bases, leaving 14 bases between the germline ends. The CDR3 loop spans 14 amino acids. Germline lookup yields CDR1 SGHTA and CDR2 FQGNSA. The CDR3, as DNA: TGTGCCAGCAGCTCGGAGACACGGAGGTCACCCCTCCACTTT. Encoded protein: CASSSETRRSPLHF.

This chain uses TRBV4-2 with TRBJ1-2; 10 nucleotides match TRBD1. Germline values: CDR1 LGHNA, CDR2 YNFKEQ. CDR3 length: 16 amino acids. Trimming cost V 1 base and J 6 bases; bases outside gene matches: 8. This chain's CDR3 is CASSQVTGGSVDGYTF. As DNA, the CDR3 is TGTGCCAGCAGCCAAGTGACAGGGGGCTCGGTAGATGGCTACACCTTC.

The rearrangement uses TRBV28 and TRBJ2-7; 7 positions agree with TRBD1. This CDR3 comprises 15 residues. Germline lookup yields CDR1 MDHEN and CDR2 SYDVKM. V lost 6 bases, J lost 0 bases, and 8 bases stayed unmatched. For the CDR3, the DNA is TGTGCCAGCAGCCCGACAGGGTTAAGCTCCTACGAGCAGTACTTC. Encoded protein: CASSPTGLSSYEQYF.

This chain links TRBV21-1 with TRBJ1-5; the table assigns TRBD1, which was not confirmed against the DNA. TRBV21-1 is termed a pseudogene. The CDR3 covers 14 residues. This CDR3 is CASSTQVHNQPQHF. In nucleotides, the CDR3 is TGTGCCAGCAGCACACAGGTCCATAATCAGCCCCAGCATTTT.

V usage is TRBV7-9 and J usage is TRBJ1-5, with D unclear. CDR3 length equals 14 residues. The germline CDR1 and CDR2 sequences are SEHNR and FQNEAQ (reference sequence). V lost 7 bases and J lost 3, with 13 bases in between. The DNA for the CDR3 is TGTGCCAGCACCCCCGTTAATTCCAATCAGCCCCAGCATTTT. It translates to CASTPVNSNQPQHF.

The V call is TRBV19, the J call TRBJ1-1; D is unresolved. CDR1 and CDR2 from the germline V gene are LNHDA and SQIVND (reference sequence). The CDR3 consists of 13 residues. Deletions cut 5 bases from V and 3 bases from J, with 10 bases between. CDR3 in amino acids: CASSDQVDTEAFF. The CDR3 DNA reads as TGTGCCAGTAGTGACCAGGTAGACACTGAAGCTTTCTTT.

This chain uses TRBV5-1 with TRBJ1-1; 9 positions match TRBD1. There are 15 residues in the CDR3. Trimming took 2 bases from V and 5 from J; bases not matched to a gene: 7. Germline V CDR1 and CDR2: SGHRS, YFSETQ. The DNA for the CDR3 is TGCGCCAGCAGCTTCGTCGGACAGGGGACGACTGAAGCTTTCTTT. This gives the protein CASSFVGQGTTEAFF.

The rearrangement links TRBV21-1 to TRBJ2-1; the table's D call, TRBD2, was not checked against the DNA. TRBV21-1 is noted as a pseudogene. The CDR3 spans 18 residues. The chain's CDR3 is CASSKGTSGKRSYNEQFF. For the CDR3, the DNA is TGTGCCAGCAGCAAGGGGACTAGCGGCAAGCGCTCCTACAATGAGCAGTTCTTC.

This rearrangement joins TRBV5-1 to TRBJ1-2; TRBD1 aligns across 7 bases. The CDR3 is 13 amino acids. Germline CDR1 is SGHRS and CDR2 is YFSETQ. V was clipped by 4 bases and J by 5 bases; unmatched bases: 5. CDR3 region: CASSQGQNYGYTF. The CDR3 DNA follows: TGCGCCAGCAGCCAGGGACAGAATTATGGCTACACCTTC.

The chain is built from TRBV6-1 and TRBJ1-1, with D hard to call. V was shortened by 0 bases and J by 7 bases, with 18 bases between the two germline ends. Germline assignment: CDR1 MNHNS and CDR2 SASEGT. This CDR3 comprises 16 residues. The CDR3 loop reads CASSEAVGSEGVEAFF. The CDR3 nucleotides are TGTGCCAGCAGTGAAGCGGTGGGGTCGGAGGGAGTTGAAGCTTTCTTT.

This chain links TRBV6-5 with TRBJ1-5; D possibly corresponds to TRBD1 (5 bases). CDR1 MNHEY and CDR2 SVGAGI come from the germline V gene. The CDR3 consists of 15 residues. V lost 6 bases and J lost 5, with 17 bases in between. CDR3 nucleotide sequence: TGTGCCAGCAGGGCCATAGGCCCACAGGATCAGCCCCAGCATTTT. Encoded protein: CASRAIGPQDQPQHF.

This clone has a single count. The chain couples TRBV5-1 to TRBJ1-1; the match to TRBD1 covers 8 bases. From germline, CDR1 is SGHRS and CDR2 YFSETQ. The CDR3 has 13 amino acids. V shed 4 bases and J 7 bases; nucleotides not matched to a gene: 6. The CDR3 DNA reads TGCGCCAGCAGCGCCCCGACAGGGGATGAAGCTTTCTTT. Its protein product is CASSAPTGDEAFF.

This clone has only one observation. CDR3 region: CASSFGTTSYEQYF. CDR3 bases: TGTGCCAGCAGCTTCGGGACAACCTCCTACGAGCAGTACTTC. This chain links TRBV7-2 with TRBJ2-7, with TRBD1 as a possible D gene (6 bases). CDR1 is SGHTA, CDR2 FQGNSA, per germline. The CDR3 consists of 14 residues. The germline V and J ends were trimmed by 3 bases and 0 bases, with 9 bases remaining between them. The whole variable domain, filled in from reference TRBV7-2 and TRBJ2-7, reads GAGVSQSPSNKVTEKGKDVELRCDPISGHTALYWYRQSLGQGLEFLIYFQGNSAPDKSGLPSDRFSAERTGGSVSTLTIQRTQQEDSAVYLCASSFGTTSYEQYFGPGTRLTVT.

The chain carries TRBV7-8 and TRBJ1-2; the D gene is possibly TRBD1 (5 bases). The CDR3 sequence is 13 residues long. Germline values: CDR1 SGHVS, CDR2 FQNEAQ. V gave up 4 bases and J gave up 8 bases, with 14 bases separating them. In nucleotides, the CDR3 is TGTGCCAGCAGCTCGCCACCCTCAGGGGGCTACACCTTC. It specifies CASSSPPSGGYTF.

The genes are TRBV5-1 and TRBJ1-1; tentatively, D is TRBD1 (5 bases). With 6 bases removed from V and 5 bases from J, the gap between germline ends came to 23 bases. Germline V gene sequence: CDR1 SGHRS, CDR2 YFSETQ. This CDR3 contains 16 residues. The CDR3 DNA sequence: TGCGCCAGCACTATGGTTGGGTGGACACTGGGGACTGAAGCTTTCTTT. It codes for CASTMVGWTLGTEAFF. Together with reference TRBV5-1 and TRBJ1-1, the CDR3 gives the full variable domain: KAGVTQTPRYLIKTRGQQVTLSCSPISGHRSVSWYQQTPGQGLQFLFEYFSETQRNKGNFPGRFSGRQFSNSRSEMNVSTLELGDSALYLCASTMVGWTLGTEAFFGQGTRLTVV.

The V and J genes are TRBV11-2 and TRBJ1-4; unclear D gene. The CDR3 is made up of 14 amino acids. Trimming left V 2 bases short and J 6 bases short, with 10 bases between. Per the germline V gene, CDR1 is SGHAT and CDR2 is FQNNGV. The CDR3 sequence is CASSLFGSYEKLFF. As DNA, the CDR3 is TGTGCCAGCAGCTTATTCGGGAGTTATGAAAAACTGTTTTTT.

V usage is TRBV5-1 and J usage is TRBJ1-5, with 11 bases aligning to TRBD1. Trimming at V came to 2 bases and at J to 7 bases, leaving 5 bases not matched to a gene. The CDR3 length is 15 residues. Germline V CDR1 and CDR2: SGHRS, YFSETQ. CDR3 sequence: CASSLGQGAWQPQHF. For the CDR3, the DNA is TGCGCCAGCAGCTTAGGACAGGGGGCTTGGCAGCCCCAGCATTTT.

V and J are TRBV6-4 and TRBJ1-1; weak D call: TRBD1 (5 bases). The CDR3 runs to 13 residues. The V gene's germline CDR1 is MRHNA and CDR2 SNTAGT. Trimming pared 6 bases from V and 4 bases from J, leaving 12 bases between. CDR3 sequence: CASSADRGTEAFF. The CDR3 region has the DNA TGTGCCAGCAGCGCCGACAGAGGCACTGAAGCTTTCTTT.

This chain joins TRBV15 and TRBJ1-5; unclear D gene. Germline CDR1 is LNHNV and CDR2 is YYDKDF (reference sequence). The V end was cut by 1 base, the J end by 2 bases, with 12 bases between. The CDR3 consists of 16 residues. The CDR3 DNA reads TGTGCCACCAGCAGAGTTCCGGGTTTGGGCAATCAGCCCCAGCATTTT. Amino acids: CATSRVPGLGNQPQHF.

V is TRBV6-5 and J is TRBJ2-7; D is perhaps TRBD2 (5 bases). Germline loops: CDR1 MNHEY, CDR2 SVGAGI. This CDR3 is built from 15 residues. Trimming took 5 bases from V and 3 from J, leaving 17 bases between them. The CDR3: CASSPQIGSLYEQYF. The CDR3, as DNA: TGTGCCAGCAGTCCCCAGATTGGGAGCCTCTACGAGCAGTACTTC.

This chain joins TRBV29-1 and TRBJ1-3, with unresolved D. CDR3 length equals 13 residues. The V gene lost 2 bases and the J gene lost 0 bases, with 5 bases spanning the gap. CDR1 and CDR2 (germline): SQVTM, ANQGSEA. The CDR3 DNA reads TGCAGCGTTGAAACTTACTCTGGAAACACCATATATTTT. Its protein is CSVETYSGNTIYF.

Written as DNA, the CDR3 is TGTGCCAGCAGTTACAATCCGGGACACCTGAACACTGAAGCTTTCTTT. Protein product: CASSYNPGHLNTEAFF. The chain joins TRBV6-6 to TRBJ1-1; weak D call: TRBD1 (6 bases). The germline V gene encodes CDR1 MNHNY and CDR2 SVGAGI (reference sequence). With 2 bases removed from V and 0 bases from J, the gap between germline ends came to 13 bases. The CDR3 is made up of 16 amino acids.

The V and J genes are TRBV7-9 and TRBJ1-6; 8 bases are shared with TRBD1. V dropped 7 bases and J dropped 7; count of bases not matched to a gene: 9. Germline values: CDR1 SEHNR, CDR2 FQNEAQ (reference sequence). The length of the CDR3 is 15 residues. CDR3 coding DNA: TGTGCCAGCAACGACAGGGGAGCTCCAAATTCACCCCTCCACTTT. Its protein is CASNDRGAPNSPLHF.